Below are 4 T cell receptor beta chains sequenced from a single sample in a study of blood T cells in healthy people across ages. Through a sample-barcoded 5' primer and a J-beta primer mix, a second PCR was run for roughly 6 to 12 cycles. TCRdb passed the 5' RACE reads through MiXCR, listing each CDR3 protein once. Of more than 900,000 distinct CDR3 sequences in the sample, 25% to 30% were seen once. In addition, the sample was reused for a study of T cells of mothers and their children.

Sequenced input: blood. The receptors were gathered from a woman in her thirties or forties in good health.

This clonotype was seen many times. This chain joins TRBV5-1 and TRBJ2-1; 7 positions agree with TRBD1. With 0 bases clipped from V and 5 bases from J, the junction kept 2 bases outside the gene matches. This CDR3 spans 14 amino acids. Germline V gene sequence: CDR1 SGHRS, CDR2 YFSETQ. The CDR3 coding sequence is TGCGCCAGCAGCTTGGATCAGGGGGACAATGAGCAGTTCTTC. It codes for CASSLDQGDNEQFF. The full variable domain, completed using reference TRBV5-1 and TRBJ2-1, is KAGVTQTPRYLIKTRGQQVTLSCSPISGHRSVSWYQQTPGQGLQFLFEYFSETQRNKGNFPGRFSGRQFSNSRSEMNVSTLELGDSALYLCASSLDQGDNEQFFGPGTRLTVL.

This CDR3 is CASRGRGSTSYEQYF. CDR3 sequence (DNA): TGTGCCAGCAGGGGGCGGGGCAGTACCTCCTACGAGCAGTACTTC. The chain recombines TRBV2 with TRBJ2-7; the D gene is possibly TRBD2 (6 bases). The germline V gene has CDR1 SNHLY and CDR2 FYNNEI. V was pared by 6 bases and J by 0 bases, with 15 bases between. The CDR3 is made up of 15 amino acids.

This clonotype showed up just a few times. A much larger clone lies one base from this, so it may be a read error. The chain has TRBV28 and TRBJ2-7; 8 positions agree with TRBD2. CDR3 size: 11 residues. Germline-derived CDR1 and CDR2 are MDHEN and SYDVKM. The V gene end was trimmed by 10 bases and the J gene end by 2 bases; junction bases not matched to a gene: 1. The CDR3 spells CATRGAYEQYF. The CDR3 bases are TGTGCCACGCGGGGGGCCTACGAGCAGTACTTC.

This clonotype was recorded a few times. The V call is TRBV28, the J call TRBJ1-5; D is perhaps TRBD1 (6 bases). V gave up 4 bases and J gave up 6 bases, with 13 bases separating them. The CDR3 spans 14 residues. The germline V gene has CDR1 MDHEN and CDR2 SYDVKM. CDR3 residues: CASSYRDWGQPQHF. CDR3 nucleotide sequence: TGTGCCAGCAGTTACAGGGATTGGGGTCAGCCCCAGCATTTT.